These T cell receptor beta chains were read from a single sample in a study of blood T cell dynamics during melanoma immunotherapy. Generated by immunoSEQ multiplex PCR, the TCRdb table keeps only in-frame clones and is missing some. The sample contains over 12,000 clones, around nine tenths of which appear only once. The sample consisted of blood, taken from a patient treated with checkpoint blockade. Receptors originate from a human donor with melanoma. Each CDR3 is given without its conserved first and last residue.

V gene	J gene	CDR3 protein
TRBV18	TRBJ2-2	ASSPTSGGPTGELF
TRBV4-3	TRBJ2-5	ASSQDPAPPETQY
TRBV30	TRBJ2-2	AWRAGTGELF
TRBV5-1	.	ASSLGQVGSYEQY
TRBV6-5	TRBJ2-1	ASSFTSGYHNEQF
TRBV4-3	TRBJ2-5	ASSQGGGTGGETQY
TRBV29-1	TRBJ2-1	SVLPKANEQF
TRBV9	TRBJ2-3	ASSTGTSGRGADTQY
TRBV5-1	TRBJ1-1	ASSKGQWNTEAF
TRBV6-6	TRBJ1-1	ASSKNRVNTEAF
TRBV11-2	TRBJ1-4	ASSWDRNEKLF
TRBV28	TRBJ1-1	ASPPVGGATEAF
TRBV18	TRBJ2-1	ASSPSSEQF
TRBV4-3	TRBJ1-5	ASSLLRGGDQPQH
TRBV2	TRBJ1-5	ASSDLGSAQH
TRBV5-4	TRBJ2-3	ASSGAGVFTDTQY
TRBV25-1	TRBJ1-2	ASSEFPRDHGYT
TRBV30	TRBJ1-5	AWSGQRNQPQH
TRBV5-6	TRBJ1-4	ASSLGPGANEKLF
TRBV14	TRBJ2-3	ASSPTNTDTQY
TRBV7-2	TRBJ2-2	ASSLGRLRVPGELF
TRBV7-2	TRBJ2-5	ASSPGGFQETQY
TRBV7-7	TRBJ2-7	ASSSRHARSYEQY
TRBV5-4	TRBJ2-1	ASSLSGIRNEQF
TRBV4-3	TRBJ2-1	ASSQEDSRDRQF
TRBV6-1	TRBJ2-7	ASSFQTGLSYEQY
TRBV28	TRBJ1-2	ASSSTGAGYGYT
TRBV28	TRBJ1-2	ASSKTGGDGYT
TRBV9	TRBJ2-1	ASSSRLAGYNEQF
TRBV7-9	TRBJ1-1	ASSLEGEAF
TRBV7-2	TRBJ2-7	ASSLEGTGLYEQY
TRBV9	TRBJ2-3	ASSPRDRLSTDTQY
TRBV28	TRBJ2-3	ASSPGLVLDTDTQY